The TCR beta chain under discussion was sequenced for a study of blood T cell repertoires in COVID-19. About the study: Samples of COVID-19 (acute and convalescent) were obtained from the United States, Italy and Spain. Sources were T cells, B-cell-depleted T cells, or PBMCs; the material itself was cDNA or gDNA.

The trim removed 7 bases at V and 4 bases at J, leaving 7 bases unmatched. The CDR3 extends over 15 amino acids. Germline lookup yields CDR1 KGHDR and CDR2 SFDVKD. In the original analysis: Amplifying reference gene primers gave estimates of nucleated cell counts. Method: immunoSEQ multiplex PCR; TCRdb's copy keeps in-frame clones and lacks some. V and J calls and clone size are given by that table; D and trimming were obtained from the DNA. The table has 15,000 to 20,000 clones, about 86% seen once. The clonotype comes from a man between 70 and 80 years old with acute or convalescent COVID-19. The chain recombines TRBV24-1 with TRBJ2-3; 10 bases are a match to TRBD2. The sample consisted of peripheral blood. The CDR3 DNA reads TGTGCCACCAGCCAAAGCGGGAGGGCCGCAGATACGCAGTATTTT. This gives the protein CATSQSGRAADTQYF.